This T cell receptor (beta chain) was sequenced in a study of blood T cell repertoires in COVID-19. Study overall: Researchers got acute and convalescent COVID-19 samples from the United States, Italy and Spain. T cells, B-cell-depleted T cells, or PBMCs provided the cDNA or gDNA that served as material.

Authors' data handling: Reference gene primer amplification yielded estimated nucleated cell counts. Sequenced by immunoSEQ multiplex PCR; TCRdb stores in-frame clones only, minus some. V, J and clone size are taken as reported in that table, and D and trimming were inferred from the DNA itself. The table records 150,000 to 200,000 clones, 80% to 90% of them present only once. The CDR3 totals 20 residues. Germline V lookup: CDR1 LGHNT, CDR2 FRNRAP. Trimming took off 0 bases at V and 0 bases at J, with 18 bases between the two ends. Sequencing was performed on peripheral blood. The genes are TRBV12-5 and TRBJ1-6; weak D call: TRBD1 (6 bases). The source of this sequence is a man aged 18 to 29 who had recovered from COVID-19. The CDR3 is CASGLVTPPRGSSYNSPLHF. DNA for the CDR3: TGTGCTAGTGGTTTGGTGACCCCCCCCAGGGGCAGCTCCTATAATTCACCCCTCCACTTT.